Below are 11 T cell receptor beta chains sequenced from a single sample in a study of T cells in Graves' hyperthyroidism and ophthalmopathy. There were TCR beta CDR3 regions amplified from RNA transcripts. The TCR CDR3 first-round RT-PCR relied on the HTBI primer set. TCRdb reprocessed the multiplex PCR reads via MiXCR and lists one record per CDR3 protein. This sample has under 400,000 distinct CDR3 sequences, with roughly 18% found just once. The sequenced sample was blood. The receptors derive from a woman aged 40 to 50 with Graves' ophthalmopathy.

This clonotype was counted many times. This chain connects TRBV7-8 to TRBJ1-2, with D possibly TRBD1 on 5 matching bases. Deletions cut 0 bases from V and 2 bases from J, with 19 bases between. This CDR3 has 18 amino acids. CDR1 is SGHVS and CDR2 is FQNEAQ in the germline V gene. As DNA, the CDR3 is TGTGCCAGCAGCTTAGCGCCCCAAGGTGCAGGGTCAAACTATGGCTACACCTTC. Its translation: CASSLAPQGAGSNYGYTF.

Points on this clonotype: A much larger clone differs from this one at a single base, so this may be a read error. This sequence joins TRBV11-2 and TRBJ2-5; D not certain. The CDR3 totals 14 residues. Germline V lookup: CDR1 SGHAT, CDR2 FQNNGV. CDR3 nucleotide sequence: TGTGTCAGCAGCTTAGATTTGGTGCAGGAGACCCAGTACTTC. This sequence encodes CVSSLDLVQETQYF.

CDR3 nucleotide sequence: TGTGCCTGGAGTGCGGCTAGCGGGAGTACCCAGTACTTC. Protein sequence: CAWSAASGSTQYF. The chain carries TRBV30 and TRBJ2-5, with 10 bases aligning to TRBD2. Unmatched junction bases numbered 4, after V lost 1 base and J lost 8 bases. CDR1 and CDR2 from the germline V gene are GTSNPN and SVGIG (reference sequence). The CDR3 is 13 residues long.

This clonotype occurred many times. The V gene is TRBV5-1, the J gene TRBJ2-5; TRBD1 might be the D (7 bases). The CDR3 runs 18 residues. Per germline, CDR1 SGHRS and CDR2 YFSETQ. V lost 2 bases and J 0 bases, leaving 20 bases between the germline ends. CDR3 nucleotide sequence: TGCGCCAGCAGCTTCCAGGGGGGAGCTCCGGAGTACCAAGAGACCCAGTACTTC. Translation gives CASSFQGGAPEYQETQYF. The entire variable domain, with the rest obtained from reference TRBV5-1 and TRBJ2-5, is as follows: KAGVTQTPRYLIKTRGQQVTLSCSPISGHRSVSWYQQTPGQGLQFLFEYFSETQRNKGNFPGRFSGRQFSNSRSEMNVSTLELGDSALYLCASSFQGGAPEYQETQYFGPGTRLLVL.

CDR3 DNA: TGTGCCAGCAGTTACCGGACAGCCGGATATATCTATGGCTACACCTTC. As protein: CASSYRTAGYIYGYTF. The rearrangement links TRBV6-2 or TRBV6-3 to TRBJ1-2; D is possibly TRBD1 (6 bases). CDR3 length: 16 amino acids. V was trimmed by 2 bases and J by 4 bases, leaving 17 bases between them. CDR1 MNHEY and CDR2 SVGEGT come from the germline V gene.

This clonotype was recorded many times. V and J are TRBV30 and TRBJ1-5; D remains ambiguous. The CDR3 has 13 amino acids. The germline gives CDR1 GTSNPN, CDR2 SVGIG (reference sequence). Between the trimmed V and J ends, which lost 2 bases and 0 bases, there was a span of 5 bases. This chain's CDR3 is CAWSSISNQPQHF. CDR3 nucleotides: TGTGCCTGGAGTTCAATTAGCAATCAGCCCCAGCATTTT.

The chain uses TRBV6-5 and TRBJ1-6; D gene ambiguous. The V end lost 2 bases, the J end lost 9 bases, and 14 bases lay between the germline ends. Germline V gives CDR1 MNHEY, CDR2 SVGAGI. The CDR3 is 15 residues long. DNA for the CDR3: TGTGCCAGCAGTTACGTGAGACGGCTGAGTTCACCCCTCCACTTT. As protein: CASSYVRRLSSPLHF.

The CDR3 is CSVARRGRNTIYF. The CDR3 DNA reads as TGCAGCGTCGCCAGGCGGGGCCGAAACACCATATATTTT. The chain is built from TRBV29-1 and TRBJ1-3, with D perhaps TRBD1 (5 bases). The germline CDR1 and CDR2 sequences are SQVTM and ANQGSEA. The ends were cut back, 6 bases at V and 5 bases at J, with 14 bases in the middle. CDR3 size: 13 residues.

This clonotype occurred a few times. A much more abundant neighbour one base away suggests this may be a read error. The rearrangement links TRBV12-3 or TRBV12-4 to TRBJ2-7; 8 bases map to TRBD2. Unmatched junction bases numbered 12, after V lost 5 bases and J lost 3 bases. The CDR3 runs 16 residues. CDR3 residues: CASSPTSSGIVYEQYF. The DNA of the CDR3 is TGTGCCAGCAGTCCTACCAGTAGCGGGATCGTCTACGAGCAGTACTTC.

This clonotype was recorded at least ten times. The CDR3 DNA sequence: TGTGCCAGCAGCTTGGCCCCTAAAGTGAACACCGGGGAGCTGTTTTTT. Translated: CASSLAPKVNTGELFF. The chain employs TRBV5-5 and TRBJ2-2; D is unresolved. V lost 0 bases and J 1 base, leaving 10 bases between the germline ends. Germline V gene lookup returns CDR1 SGHKS and CDR2 YYEKEE (reference sequence). The CDR3 length is 16 residues.

The DNA for the CDR3 is TGTGCCAGTAGGCAACTCGTCGGGCGGACCCAGTACTTC. Translation gives CASRQLVGRTQYF. The V gene is TRBV19, the J gene TRBJ2-5; D gene uncertain. Trimming took off 6 bases at V and 7 bases at J, with 15 bases between the two ends. The germline V gene has CDR1 LNHDA and CDR2 SQIVND (reference sequence). The CDR3 consists of 13 residues. The whole variable domain, filled in from reference TRBV19 and TRBJ2-5, reads DGGITQSPKYLFRKEGQNVTLSCEQNLNHDAMYWYRQDPGQGLRLIYYSQIVNDFQKGDIAEGYSVSREKKESFPLTVTSAQKNPTAFYLCASRQLVGRTQYFGPGTRLLVL.